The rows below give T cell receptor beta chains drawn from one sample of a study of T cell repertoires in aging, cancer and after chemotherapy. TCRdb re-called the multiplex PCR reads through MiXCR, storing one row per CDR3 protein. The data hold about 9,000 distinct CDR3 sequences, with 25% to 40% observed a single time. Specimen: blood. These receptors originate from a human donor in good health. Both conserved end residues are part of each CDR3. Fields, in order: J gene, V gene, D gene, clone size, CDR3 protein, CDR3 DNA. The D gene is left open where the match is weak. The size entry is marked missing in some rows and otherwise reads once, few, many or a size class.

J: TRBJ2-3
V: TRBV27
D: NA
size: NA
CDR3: CASRPGTSVTDTQYF
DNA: TGTGCCAGCAGACCCGGGACTTCTGTCACAGATACGCAGTATTTT

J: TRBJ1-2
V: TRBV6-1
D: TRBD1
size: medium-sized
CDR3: CASSDEDRPAGYTF
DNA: TGTGCCAGCAGCGATGAGGACAGGCCGGCTGGCTACACCTTC

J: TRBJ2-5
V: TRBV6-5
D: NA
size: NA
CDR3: CASRLQGGQETQYF
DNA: TGTGCCAGCAGGCTGCAAGGGGGCCAAGAGACCCAGTACTTC

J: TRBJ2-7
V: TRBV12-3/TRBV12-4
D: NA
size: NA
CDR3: CASSFGGPRGEQYF
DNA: TGTGCCAGCAGCTTCGGGGGGCCCCGGGGGGAGCAGTACTTC

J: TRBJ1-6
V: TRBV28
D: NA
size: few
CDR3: CASSFAGRRPLHF
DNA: TGTGCCAGCAGTTTTGCGGGTCGGAGACCCCTCCACTTT

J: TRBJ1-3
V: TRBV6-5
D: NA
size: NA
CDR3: CASSYSARNSGNTIYF
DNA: TGTGCCAGCAGTTACTCAGCCAGGAACTCTGGAAACACCATATATTTT

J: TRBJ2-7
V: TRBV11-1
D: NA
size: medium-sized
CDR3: CASSLQGRGTYEQYF
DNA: TGTGCCAGCAGCTTACAGGGGCGAGGGACCTACGAGCAGTACTTC

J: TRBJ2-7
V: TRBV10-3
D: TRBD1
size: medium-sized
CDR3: CASQGDGDEQYF
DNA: TGTGCCTCACAGGGGGATGGGGACGAGCAGTACTTC

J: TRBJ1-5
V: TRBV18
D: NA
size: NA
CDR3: CASSPAGRVGYQPQHF
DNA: TGTGCCAGCTCACCAGCTGGACGAGTCGGTTATCAGCCCCAGCATTTT

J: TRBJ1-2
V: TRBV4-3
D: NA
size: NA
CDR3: CASSPDIPNYGYTF
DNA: TGCGCCAGCAGCCCTGACATCCCAAACTATGGCTACACCTTC

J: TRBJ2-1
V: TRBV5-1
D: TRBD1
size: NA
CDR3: CASSWGQANNEQFF
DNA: TGCGCCAGCAGCTGGGGACAGGCAAACAATGAGCAGTTCTTC

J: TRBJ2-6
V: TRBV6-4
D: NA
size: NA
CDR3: CASSDSTGSGANVLTF
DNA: TGTGCCAGCAGTGACTCGACAGGCTCTGGGGCCAACGTCCTGACTTTC

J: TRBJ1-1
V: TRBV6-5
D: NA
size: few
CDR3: CASSPYAPWTVPSNTEAFF
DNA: TGTGCCAGCAGCCCCTATGCCCCCTGGACAGTTCCTTCGAACACTGAAGCTTTCTTT

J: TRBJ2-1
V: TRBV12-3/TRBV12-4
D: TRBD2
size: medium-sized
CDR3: CASSSHSGNEQFF
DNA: TGTGCCAGCAGCTCCCATAGCGGGAATGAGCAGTTCTTC

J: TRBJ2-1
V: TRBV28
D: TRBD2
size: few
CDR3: CASSLVAGDINEQFF
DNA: TGTGCCAGCAGTTTGGTAGCGGGGGACATCAATGAGCAGTTCTTC

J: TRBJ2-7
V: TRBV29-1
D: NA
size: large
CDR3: CSVRREQYF
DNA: TGCAGCGTCCGGAGGGAGCAGTACTTC

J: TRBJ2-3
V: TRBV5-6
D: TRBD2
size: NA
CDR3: CASSSLAGRTDTQYF
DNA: TGTGCCAGCAGCTCACTAGCGGGGCGCACAGATACGCAGTATTTT

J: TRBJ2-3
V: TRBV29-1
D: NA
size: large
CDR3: CSVEEGLSTDTQYF
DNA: TGCAGCGTTGAAGAGGGGCTTAGCACAGATACGCAGTATTTT

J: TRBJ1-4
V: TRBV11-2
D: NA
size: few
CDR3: CASSFAGPEKLFF
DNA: TGTGCCAGCAGCTTTGCGGGGCCGGAAAAACTGTTTTTT

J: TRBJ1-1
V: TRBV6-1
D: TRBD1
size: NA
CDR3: CASSQELGQATEAFF
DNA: TGTGCCAGCAGTCAAGAATTAGGACAGGCTACTGAAGCTTTCTTT

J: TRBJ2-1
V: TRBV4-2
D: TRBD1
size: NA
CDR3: CASSQDIPGQGYNEQFF
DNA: TGCGCCAGCAGCCAAGACATTCCGGGACAGGGTTACAATGAGCAGTTCTTC

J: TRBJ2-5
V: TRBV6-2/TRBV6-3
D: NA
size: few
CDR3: CASSYVGETQYF
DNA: TGTGCCAGCAGTTACGTAGGGGAGACCCAGTACTTC

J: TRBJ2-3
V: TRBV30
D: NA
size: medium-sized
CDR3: CAWSGGEQSTDTQYF
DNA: TGTGCCTGGAGTGGGGGAGAACAGAGCACAGATACGCAGTATTTT

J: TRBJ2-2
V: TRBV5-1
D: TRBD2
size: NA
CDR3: CASSFQPSGGAGELFF
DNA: TGCGCCAGCAGCTTCCAACCTAGCGGGGGCGCCGGGGAGCTGTTTTTT

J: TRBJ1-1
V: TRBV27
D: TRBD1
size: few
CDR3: CASSPYRDSLMNTEAFF
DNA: TGTGCCAGCAGTCCCTATCGGGACAGCCTTATGAACACTGAAGCTTTCTTT

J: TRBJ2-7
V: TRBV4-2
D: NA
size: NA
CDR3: CASSQGQDTYEQYF
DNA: TGCGCCAGCAGCCAAGGCCAGGACACCTACGAGCAGTACTTC

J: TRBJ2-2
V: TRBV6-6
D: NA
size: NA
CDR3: CASRPGQNTGELFF
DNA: TGTGCCAGCAGGCCGGGACAGAACACCGGGGAGCTGTTTTTT

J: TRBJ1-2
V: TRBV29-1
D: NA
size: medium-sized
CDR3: CSVEDHGTTYGYTF
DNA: TGCAGCGTTGAAGATCACGGGACAACTTATGGCTACACCTTC

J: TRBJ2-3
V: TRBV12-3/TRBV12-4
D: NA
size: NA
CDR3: CASSPGAQTDTQYF
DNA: TGTGCCAGCAGTCCAGGGGCGCAGACAGATACGCAGTATTTT

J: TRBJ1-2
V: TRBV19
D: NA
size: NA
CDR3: CASSIPTGHLYGYTF
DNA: TGTGCCAGTAGTATCCCTACCGGACATCTCTATGGCTACACCTTC

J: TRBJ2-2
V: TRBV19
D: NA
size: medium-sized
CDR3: CASMVGSNTGELFF
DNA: TGTGCCAGTATGGTGGGGTCGAACACCGGGGAGCTGTTTTTT

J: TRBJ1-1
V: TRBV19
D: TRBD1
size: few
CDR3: CASSPYPGGMGNTEAFF
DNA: TGTGCCAGTAGTCCTTACCCAGGGGGCATGGGGAACACTGAAGCTTTCTTT

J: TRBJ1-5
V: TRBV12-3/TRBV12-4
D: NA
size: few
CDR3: CASRPDSNQPQHF
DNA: TGTGCCAGCAGGCCGGACAGCAATCAGCCCCAGCATTTT

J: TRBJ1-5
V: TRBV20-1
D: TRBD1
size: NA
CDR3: CSAKGQGAQPQHF
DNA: TGCAGTGCTAAAGGTCAGGGGGCACAGCCCCAGCATTTT

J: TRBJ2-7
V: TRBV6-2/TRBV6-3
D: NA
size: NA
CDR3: CASNYREEGAGPTYEQYF
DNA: TGTGCCAGCAATTACAGGGAAGAGGGAGCGGGGCCAACCTACGAGCAGTACTTC

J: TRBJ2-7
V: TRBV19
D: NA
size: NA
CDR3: CASSIGGRSYEQYF
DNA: TGTGCCAGTAGTATAGGTGGACGCTCCTACGAGCAGTACTTC

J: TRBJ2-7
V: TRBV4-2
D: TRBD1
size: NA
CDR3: CASSQDRGREQYF
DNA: TGTGCCAGCAGCCAAGATAGGGGGCGCGAGCAGTACTTC

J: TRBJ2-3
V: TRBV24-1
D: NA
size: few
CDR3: CATSDLRGPQYF
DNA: TGTGCCACCAGTGATTTGAGGGGACCGCAGTATTTT

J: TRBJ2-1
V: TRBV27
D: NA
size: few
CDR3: CASSLFGALDYNEQFF
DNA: TGTGCCAGCAGTCTCTTCGGGGCCCTGGACTACAATGAGCAGTTCTTC

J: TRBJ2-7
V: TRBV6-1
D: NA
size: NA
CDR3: CASSYIGTGFEQYF
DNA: TGTGCCAGCAGTTATATCGGAACAGGGTTCGAGCAGTACTTC

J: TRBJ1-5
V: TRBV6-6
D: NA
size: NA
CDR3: CASTSPGGSNQPQHF
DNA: TGTGCCAGCACCTCTCCAGGCGGAAGCAATCAGCCCCAGCATTTT

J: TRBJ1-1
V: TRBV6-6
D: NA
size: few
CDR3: CASSYGRVGGYTEAFF
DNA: TGTGCCAGCAGTTACGGCCGGGTAGGAGGGTACACTGAAGCTTTCTTT

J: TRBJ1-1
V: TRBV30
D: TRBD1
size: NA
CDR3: CAWSGGQGEAFF
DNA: TGTGCCTGGAGTGGGGGACAGGGCGAAGCTTTCTTT

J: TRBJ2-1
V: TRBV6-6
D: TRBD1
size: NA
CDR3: CASIKWGQEGDEQFF
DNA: TGTGCCAGCATTAAATGGGGACAGGAAGGTGATGAGCAGTTCTTC

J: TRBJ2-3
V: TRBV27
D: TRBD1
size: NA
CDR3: CASTDRADTQYF
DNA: TGTGCCAGCACAGACAGGGCAGATACGCAGTATTTT